The next 14 T cell receptor beta chains were all read from a single sample in a study of shared clonotypes between healthy human individuals. Profiled with immunoSEQ multiplex PCR; TCRdb holds only in-frame clones, not every one. The data contain some 200,000 clones, 90% to 95% of them singletons. The sample comprised naive CD4+ T cells sorted from blood. The subset: CD45RA+ positively selected. The receptors originated from a woman between 25 and 40 years old in good health.

J is TRBJ2-7 and V is TRBV6-1; D may correspond to TRBD1 or TRBD2 (5 bases each). Germline V CDR1 and CDR2: MNHNS, SASEGT. The germline V and J ends were trimmed by 0 bases and 1 base, with 16 bases remaining between them. The CDR3 totals 17 residues. CDR3 amino acids: CASSEAFAGWGSYEQYF. The CDR3, as DNA: TGTGCCAGCAGTGAAGCGTTTGCCGGGTGGGGGTCCTACGAGCAGTACTTC.

The V gene is TRBV6-5, the J gene TRBJ2-1; TRBD1 matches at 11 bases. CDR3 size: 14 residues. Germline V gene lookup returns CDR1 MNHEY and CDR2 SVGAGI. J gave up 3 bases and V 5 bases, and 0 bases lay outside the gene matches. In DNA form, the CDR3 reads TGTGCCAGCAGTGGGACAGGGGGCTACAATGAGCAGTTCTTC. Encoded protein: CASSGTGGYNEQFF.

The gene calls are TRBV30 and TRBJ1-5; no clear D. The CDR3 is 14 residues long. Germline V CDR1 and CDR2: GTSNPN, SVGIG (reference sequence). Trimming removed 1 base at V and 5 bases at J, with 12 bases between. As DNA, the CDR3 is TGTGCCTGGAGTGGATCCGCGGCCGATCAGCCCCAGCATTTT. Translation: CAWSGSAADQPQHF.

The rearrangement uses TRBV28 and TRBJ1-5; no clear D gene. Between the trimmed V and J ends, which lost 1 base and 2 bases, there was a span of 6 bases. The CDR3 consists of 14 residues. Germline V gives CDR1 MDHEN, CDR2 SYDVKM. Here the CDR3 reads CASSLYQGNQPQHF. CDR3 bases: TGTGCCAGCAGTTTATACCAGGGCAATCAGCCCCAGCATTTT.

This chain joins TRBV14 and TRBJ2-1, with unresolved D. Germline-derived CDR1 and CDR2 are SGHDN and FVKESK. The CDR3 runs to 13 residues. Trimming removed 0 bases at V and 8 bases at J, with 8 bases between. CDR3 nucleotide sequence: TGTGCCAGCAGCCAAGACCGGTGGTATGAGCAGTTCTTC. It is translated as CASSQDRWYEQFF.

The genes are TRBV2 and TRBJ2-1, with TRBD2 identical over 11 bases. This CDR3 region has 13 residues. Germline CDR1 and CDR2: SNHLY and FYNNEI. Trimming took 2 bases from V and 12 from J; bases not matched to a gene: 3. The CDR3 reads CASSELAGGWQFF. The CDR3 bases are TGTGCCAGCAGTGAACTAGCGGGAGGTTGGCAGTTCTTC. The whole variable domain, filled in from reference TRBV2 and TRBJ2-1, reads EPEVTQTPSHQVTQMGQEVILRCVPISNHLYFYWYRQILGQKVEFLVSFYNNEISEKSEIFDDQFSVERPDGSNFTLKIRSTKLEDSAMYFCASSELAGGWQFFGPGTRLTVL.

V and J are TRBV15 and TRBJ2-5, with 7 bases lining up with TRBD1. Judging by the DNA end, TRBJ2-7 fits better; the J call may be wrong. CDR1 and CDR2 (germline): LNHNV, YYDKDF (reference sequence). The CDR3 is made up of 13 amino acids. As DNA, the CDR3 is TGTGCCACCAGCAGGGACAGGTCCTACGAGCAGTACTTC. Translated, it gives CATSRDRSYEQYF.

This clone was seen once. CDR3 amino acids: CSAGTSGANVLTF. In DNA, the CDR3 is TGCAGCGCTGGCACCTCTGGGGCCAACGTCCTGACTTTC. The chain uses TRBV29-1 and TRBJ2-6; no reliable D call. The CDR3 spans 13 residues. Per germline, CDR1 SQVTM and CDR2 ANQGSEA. The V end was cut by 7 bases, the J end by 0 bases, with 7 bases between.

The chain couples TRBV6-5 to TRBJ2-2, with a tentative D call TRBD2 (5 bases). Looked up from germline, CDR1 is MNHEY and CDR2 is SVGAGI. There are 14 residues in the CDR3. Trimming shortened V by 6 bases and J by 4 bases, and 12 bases separated the two germline ends. Here the CDR3 DNA reads TGTGCCAGCAGACACGAGGACTCCACCGGGGAGCTGTTTTTT. It specifies CASRHEDSTGELFF.

This chain joins TRBV11-2 and TRBJ1-3; D remains ambiguous. Trimming took off 2 bases at V and 4 bases at J, with 9 bases between the two ends. In germline, CDR1 is SGHAT, CDR2 FQNNGV. The CDR3 has 14 residues. The CDR3 is CASSLSDNGNTIYF. The CDR3 region has the DNA TGTGCCAGCAGCTTATCGGATAACGGAAACACCATATATTTT.

The chain has TRBV5-1 and TRBJ1-2, with D unresolved. Germline V gene data show CDR1 as SGHRS and CDR2 as YFSETQ. With 0 bases removed from V and 6 bases from J, the gap between germline ends came to 6 bases. This CDR3 is built from 12 residues. CDR3 nucleotide sequence: TGCGCCAGCAGCTTGGTCGGCGATGGCTACACCTTC. This sequence encodes CASSLVGDGYTF.

The chain combines TRBV11-2 with TRBJ2-3, with D unresolved. CDR1 is SGHAT, CDR2 FQNNGV, per germline. The CDR3 is 13 amino acids. V gave up 0 bases and J gave up 4 bases, with 5 bases separating them. The CDR3 nucleotides read TGTGCCAGCAGCTTAGATCTCCCAGATACGCAGTATTTT. This translates into CASSLDLPDTQYF. The full variable domain, completed using reference TRBV11-2 and TRBJ2-3, is EAGVAQSPRYKIIEKRQSVAFWCNPISGHATLYWYQQILGQGPKLLIQFQNNGVVDDSQLPKDRFSAERLKGVDSTLKIQPAKLEDSAVYLCASSLDLPDTQYFGPGTRLTVL.

The J gene is TRBJ1-1, the V gene TRBV11-2; unclear D gene. The CDR3 is made up of 14 amino acids. Trimming took off 4 bases at V and 6 bases at J, with 15 bases between the two ends. Germline V gene sequence: CDR1 SGHAT, CDR2 FQNNGV. In DNA, the CDR3 is TGTGCCAGCAGCTCCCAGAACCGAGAGTCTGAAGCTTTCTTT. Its translation is CASSSQNRESEAFF.

V usage is TRBV29-1 and J usage is TRBJ2-7; D is tentatively TRBD1 or TRBD2 (5 bases each). The CDR3 is made up of 13 amino acids. V shed 5 bases and J shed 0 bases, with 11 bases lying between them. Germline V gene data show CDR1 as SQVTM and CDR2 as ANQGSEA. The CDR3 reads CSVSIGGSYEQYF. DNA for the CDR3: TGCAGCGTTTCCATTGGGGGCTCCTACGAGCAGTACTTC.